This T cell receptor (beta chain) is from a study of cytomegalovirus exposure and HLA in healthy donors. The PCR used 60 Vbeta and 13 Jbeta primers. Some clones are missing from TCRdb's copy, which holds only in-frame ones; the method was immunoSEQ multiplex PCR. Of 100,000 to 150,000 clones detected, about 81% appear once; the ten largest clones hold around 0.99%. This clone was recorded a few times. Trimming left V 0 bases short and J 11 bases short, with 13 bases between. The CDR3 sequence is 14 residues long. This receptor was identified in a woman in her thirties in good health and CMV-seronegative. The specimen sequenced was PBMCs. The gene calls are TRBV23-1 and TRBJ1-4, with unresolved D. TRBV23-1 is known as an ORF, though its function is uncertain. The CDR3 coding sequence is TGCGCCAGCAGTCAATCTAGTGGGAGCGCCAAACTGTTTTTT. As protein: CASSQSSGSAKLFF.